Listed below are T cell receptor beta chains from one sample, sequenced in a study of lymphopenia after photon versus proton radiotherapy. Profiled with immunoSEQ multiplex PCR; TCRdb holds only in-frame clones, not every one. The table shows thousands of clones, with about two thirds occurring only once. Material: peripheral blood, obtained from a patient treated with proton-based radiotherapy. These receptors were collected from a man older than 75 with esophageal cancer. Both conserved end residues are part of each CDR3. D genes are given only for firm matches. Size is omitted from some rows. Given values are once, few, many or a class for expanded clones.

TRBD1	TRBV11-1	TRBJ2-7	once	CASSRINPGQGSYEQYF	TGTGCCAGCAGCCGAATTAACCCGGGACAGGGATCCTACGAGCAGTACTTC
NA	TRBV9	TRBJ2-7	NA	CASSLGQGPYEQYF	TGTGCCAGCAGCTTAGGGCAGGGACCCTACGAGCAGTACTTC
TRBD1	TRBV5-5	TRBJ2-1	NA	CASSSLPGQGYNEQFF	TGTGCCAGCAGCTCCCTACCGGGACAGGGATACAATGAGCAGTTCTTC
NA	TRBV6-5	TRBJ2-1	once	CASSYAWNEQFF	TGTGCCAGCAGTTACGCCTGGAATGAGCAGTTCTTC
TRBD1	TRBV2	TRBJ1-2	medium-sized	CASGTGGNYGYTF	TGTGCCAGCGGGACAGGGGGCAACTATGGCTACACCTTC
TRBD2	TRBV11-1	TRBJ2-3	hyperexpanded	CASSLRPAGSTDTQYF	TGTGCCAGCAGCTTACGGCCAGCGGGGTCCACAGATACGCAGTATTTT
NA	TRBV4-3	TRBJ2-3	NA	CASSQEGATLDTQYF	TGCGCCAGCAGCCAAGAGGGCGCTACGTTAGATACGCAGTATTTT
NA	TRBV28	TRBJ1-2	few	CASSHRTGTLDYGYTF	TGTGCCAGCAGTCACCGAACAGGGACCCTCGACTATGGCTACACCTTC
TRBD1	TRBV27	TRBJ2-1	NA	CANTGGIGWNEQFF	TGTGCCAATACAGGGGGCATTGGATGGAATGAGCAGTTCTTC
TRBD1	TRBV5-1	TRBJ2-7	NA	CASSPSSDRGYEQCF	TGCGCCAGCAGCCCAAGCAGCGACAGGGGGTACGAGCAGTGCTTC
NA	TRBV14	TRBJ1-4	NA	CASSQVLNEKLFF	TGTGCCAGCAGCCAAGTCCTTAATGAAAAACTGTTTTTT
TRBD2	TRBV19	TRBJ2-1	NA	CASPLAGEEYNEQFF	TGTGCCAGCCCACTAGCGGGAGAGGAATACAATGAGCAGTTCTTC
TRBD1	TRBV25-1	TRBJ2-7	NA	CASSWDSQQYF	TGTGCCAGCAGCTGGGACAGTCAGCAGTACTTC
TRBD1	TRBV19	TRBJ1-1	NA	CASSQGAHTEAFF	TGTGCCAGTAGCCAGGGGGCCCACACTGAAGCTTTCTTT
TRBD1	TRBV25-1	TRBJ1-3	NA	CASSAFRDRVSNTIYF	TGTGCCAGCAGTGCATTCCGGGACAGGGTCTCTAACACCATATATTTT
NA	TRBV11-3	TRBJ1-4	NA	CASREQGSNEKLFF	TGTGCCAGCAGAGAACAGGGTAGTAATGAAAAACTGTTTTTT